The source of this TCR beta chain is a study of blood T cell repertoires in COVID-19. Study as a whole: COVID-19 samples collected from the United States, Italy and Spain covered acute and convalescent phases.

The data were produced by immunoSEQ multiplex PCR, yet TCRdb's version contains in-frame clones alone and is incomplete. The sample holds 300,000 to 350,000 clones, roughly nine tenths seen once. V was pared by 7 bases and J by 4 bases, with 10 bases between. Germline CDR1 MNHEY, CDR2 SVGAGI. This CDR3 has 13 amino acids. The sequence was obtained from an older woman with COVID-19, enrolled during active disease. Material: peripheral blood. This sequence joins TRBV6-5 and TRBJ2-2; D is unclear. The CDR3 sequence: CASILPPTGELFF. The CDR3 nucleotides are TGTGCCAGCATCCTACCACCCACCGGGGAGCTGTTTTTT.